The T cell receptor (beta chain) described here comes from a study of blood T cells in healthy people across ages. Sample-barcoded 5' priming and a J-beta primer mix drove a second PCR of about 6 to 11 cycles. TCRdb re-called the 5' RACE reads through MiXCR, storing one row per CDR3 protein. The sample shows about 780,000 distinct CDR3 sequences, about half of them seen only once. V was pared by 6 bases and J by 5 bases, with 19 bases between. This CDR3 region has 15 residues. The germline gives CDR1 MNHNS, CDR2 SASEGT. Sequencing was performed on blood. The sequence derives from an elderly man in good health. The J gene is TRBJ2-5, the V gene TRBV6-1, with D perhaps TRBD1 or TRBD2 (6 bases each). DNA for the CDR3: TGTGCCAGCAGCCCCGTGTCGGGGGCAAGTGAGACCCAGTACTTC. It translates to CASSPVSGASETQYF.